Below, 12 T cell receptor beta chains from the same sample are listed, as sequenced in a study of cytomegalovirus exposure and HLA in healthy donors. The PCR contained 60 Vbeta and 13 Jbeta primers. Method: immunoSEQ multiplex PCR; TCRdb's copy keeps in-frame clones and lacks some. In the table there are 170,000 or so clones, roughly 80% of which are singletons. Sequencing was performed on PBMCs. Receptors were obtained from a man aged 25-45 years in good health and CMV-seropositive.

On this clone itself: Germline and junction disagree at one end, which may indicate a read error. The V gene is TRBV9, the J gene TRBJ2-1; 16 positions agree with TRBD2. CDR3 size: 19 residues. CDR1 is SGDLS, CDR2 YYNGEE, per germline. The CDR3 protein is CASSPQTGTSGGAVNEQFF. The CDR3 DNA reads as TGTGCCAGCAGCCCTCAAACCGGGACTAGCGGGGGGGCCGTCAATGAGCAATTCTTC.

This clone was recorded a few times. The rearrangement joins TRBV27 to TRBJ2-1; 7 bases are shared with TRBD2. The CDR3 is 15 residues long. In germline, CDR1 is MNHEY, CDR2 SMNVEV (reference sequence). Unmatched junction bases numbered 11, after V lost 5 bases and J lost 7 bases. CDR3 residues: CASSTPRLASNEQFF. CDR3 coding DNA: TGTGCCAGCAGTACCCCCCGACTAGCTAGTAATGAGCAGTTCTTC.

The chain couples TRBV7-9 to TRBJ1-4; 7 nucleotides agree with TRBD1. The CDR3 covers 13 residues. The germline V gene encodes CDR1 SEHNR and CDR2 FQNEAQ (reference sequence). Trimming removed 5 bases from V and 5 bases from J; junction bases left unmatched: 2. The CDR3 spells CASSTTGNEKLFF. The CDR3 DNA is TGTGCCAGCAGCACGACAGGGAATGAAAAACTGTTTTTT.

This clone has only a few counts. V gene TRBV27 combines with J gene TRBJ2-1, with 13 bases matching TRBD2. CDR3 length: 17 residues. Germline V gene lookup returns CDR1 MNHEY and CDR2 SMNVEV (reference sequence). With 0 bases clipped from V and 7 bases from J, the junction kept 6 bases outside the gene matches. CDR3 DNA: TGTGCCAGCAGTTTATCGGGGACTAGCGGGGTTTTGAATGAGCAGTTCTTC. Its translation is CASSLSGTSGVLNEQFF.

On this clone itself: The CDR3 does not close with the conserved phenylalanine or tryptophan, likely indicating a read error. This chain joins TRBV7-8 and TRBJ1-2, with 7 bases identical to TRBD1. CDR1 is SGHVS, CDR2 FQNEAQ, per germline. The CDR3 runs 14 residues. The V gene end was trimmed by 5 bases and the J gene end by 5 bases; junction bases not matched to a gene: 8. CDR3 sequence: CASSPIQGKYGYTL. CDR3 coding DNA: TGTGCCAGCAGCCCGATACAGGGGAAGTATGGCTACACCCTC.

V and J are TRBV7-2 and TRBJ1-2; 9 bases match TRBD1. Germline values: CDR1 SGHTA, CDR2 FQGNSA. Trimming removed 5 bases from V and 5 bases from J; junction bases left unmatched: 12. The CDR3 is 16 amino acids. The CDR3 region is CASSQGTGNMGYGYTF. CDR3 DNA sequence: TGTGCCAGCAGCCAAGGGACAGGGAATATGGGGTATGGCTACACCTTC.

The chain combines TRBV2 with TRBJ1-4; D is unclear. The germline gives CDR1 SNHLY, CDR2 FYNNEI. Between the trimmed V and J ends, which lost 6 bases and 5 bases, there was a span of 13 bases. The CDR3 runs 14 residues. CDR3 sequence reads: CASSNSRANEKLFF. The CDR3 nucleotides read TGTGCCAGCAGCAATTCGAGGGCCAATGAAAAACTGTTTTTT.

The chain recombines TRBV19 with TRBJ1-5, with D tentatively TRBD1 (5 bases). The V gene lost 5 bases and the J gene lost 0 bases, with 11 bases spanning the gap. Looked up from germline, CDR1 is LNHDA and CDR2 is SQIVND (reference sequence). This CDR3 spans 15 amino acids. CDR3 loop: CASSPQGNSNQPQHF. CDR3 in DNA: TGTGCCAGTAGTCCTCAGGGAAATAGCAATCAGCCCCAGCATTTT.

The CDR3 reads CASSYSIGQDLYEQYF. DNA of the CDR3: TGTGCCAGCAGTTACTCGATAGGACAGGACCTCTACGAGCAGTACTTC. The chain recombines TRBV6-5 with TRBJ2-7; 7 bases fit TRBD1. Germline lookup yields CDR1 MNHEY and CDR2 SVGAGI. This CDR3 spans 16 amino acids. V gave up 0 bases and J gave up 3 bases; unmatched junction bases: 8.

This clone showed up just once. The chain is built from TRBV27 and TRBJ2-3, with D possibly matching TRBD2 (6 bases). This CDR3 has 16 amino acids. V gave up 2 bases and J gave up 2 bases, with 14 bases separating them. Per germline, CDR1 MNHEY and CDR2 SMNVEV (reference sequence). The CDR3 bases are TGTGCCAGCAGTTTAACGGGGGTATATATCACAGATACGCAGTATTTT. This sequence encodes CASSLTGVYITDTQYF.

V is TRBV5-4 and J is TRBJ2-3, with a weak D call TRBD2 (6 bases). The germline V gene has CDR1 SGHNT and CDR2 YYREEE (reference sequence). V was trimmed by 4 bases and J by 6 bases, leaving 18 bases between them. This CDR3 has 15 residues. This CDR3 is CASSRGPGEADTQYF. In DNA, the CDR3 is TGTGCCAGCAGCCGGGGCCCGGGGGAGGCGGATACGCAGTATTTT.

This clone has more than one count but fewer than ten. The chain employs TRBV14 and TRBJ2-5; 12 nucleotides agree with TRBD2. Germline V gene sequence: CDR1 SGHDN, CDR2 FVKESK. This CDR3 has 16 residues. V lost 4 bases to trimming and J lost 5 bases; unmatched junction nucleotides: 8. For the CDR3, the DNA is TGTGCCAGCAGCCCTAGCGGGGGGGCTCGGCTTGAGACCCAGTACTTC. The encoded protein is CASSPSGGARLETQYF. Full variable domain (rest looked up from reference TRBV14 and TRBJ2-5): EAGVTQFPSHSVIEKGQTVTLRCDPISGHDNLYWYRRVMGKEIKFLLHFVKESKQDESGMPNNRFLAERTGGTYSTLKVQPAELEDSGVYFCASSPSGGARLETQYFGPGTRLLVL.